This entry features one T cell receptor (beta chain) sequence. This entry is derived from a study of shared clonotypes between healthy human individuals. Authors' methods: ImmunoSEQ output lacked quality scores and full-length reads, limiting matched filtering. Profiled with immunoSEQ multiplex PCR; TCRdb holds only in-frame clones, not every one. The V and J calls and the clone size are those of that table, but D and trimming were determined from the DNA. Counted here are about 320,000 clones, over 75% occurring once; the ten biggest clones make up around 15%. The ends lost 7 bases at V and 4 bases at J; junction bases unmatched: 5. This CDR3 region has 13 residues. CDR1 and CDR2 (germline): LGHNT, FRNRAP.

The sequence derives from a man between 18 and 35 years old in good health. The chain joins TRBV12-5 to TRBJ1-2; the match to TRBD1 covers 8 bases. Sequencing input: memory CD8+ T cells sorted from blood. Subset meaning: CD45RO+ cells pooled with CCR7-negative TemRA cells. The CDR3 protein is CASDLTGGYGYTF. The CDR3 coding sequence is TGTGCTAGTGACCTAACAGGGGGCTATGGCTACACCTTC.